The 2 T cell receptor beta chains below all came from one sample that was sequenced in a study of T cell repertoires in ileal Crohn's disease. Sequenced by immunoSEQ multiplex PCR; TCRdb stores in-frame clones only, minus some. This table holds about 62,000 clones, around nine tenths found once. Time point denoted: neoterminal ileum biopsy at postoperative endoscopy, about 6 months after surgery. Sequencing was done on a sample of ileal tissue. These receptor sequences come from an adult with Crohn's disease.

The chain recombines TRBV6-5 with TRBJ1-2, with D unresolved. The CDR3 runs 14 residues. Trimming removed 6 bases from V and 5 bases from J, with 16 bases in between. Germline V lookup: CDR1 MNHEY, CDR2 SVGAGI. The CDR3 region is CASRKLSSRYGYTF. The CDR3 nucleotides are TGTGCCAGCAGAAAGTTATCGTCTCGGTATGGCTACACCTTC.

The rearrangement uses TRBV9 and TRBJ2-2; 10 nucleotides line up with TRBD2. After removal of 0 bases from V and 3 bases from J, the junction contained 5 bases not matched to a gene. The length of the CDR3 is 17 residues. Germline V gene sequence: CDR1 SGDLS, CDR2 YYNGEE. DNA of the CDR3: TGTGCCAGCAGCGTAGACAGCGGGAGGGGCGACACCGGGGAGCTGTTTTTT. Encoded protein: CASSVDSGRGDTGELFF.